This TCR beta chain is from a study of naive and memory T cell subsets. Study outcomes and limitations: Potentially, T cell activation and differentiation skew this RNA-based measurement. More TCRs at tuberculin sites were read as hypersensitivity T cell infiltration.

Four PCR rounds used nested alpha and beta constant region primers plus the SP2 primer. Blood and skin TCR RNA was reverse transcribed with alpha and beta constant primers. In TCRdb, the UMI-ligation and nested PCR reads were re-called with MiXCR into one record per CDR3 protein. The sample records fewer than 35,000 distinct CDR3 sequences, 6.5% to 8% being singletons. This clonotype has at least ten counts. Its antigen is undetermined. The germline V gene has CDR1 SGHTA and CDR2 FQGTGA. The CDR3 contains 16 residues. V lost 5 bases to trimming and J lost 6 bases; unmatched junction nucleotides: 12. Treatment indicated: skin biopsy from PPD injection site in Mantoux-positive individual. TCR cDNA received a 3' ligated oligonucleotide that carried a UMI.

Sequencing used skin, obtained from a tuberculin skin test site. This TCR was recovered from an adult in good health. The chain recombines TRBV7-3 with TRBJ2-1; TRBD2 matches at 8 bases. The CDR3 DNA is TGTGCCAGCAGCCAGCACGGGACTAGAGGCCTCAATGAGCAGTTCTTC. It is translated as CASSQHGTRGLNEQFF.